Listed here are 27 T cell receptor beta chains from one sample, sequenced in a study of human T cells and chemical hapten exposure. Each CDR3 protein is one row after TCRdb ran MiXCR on the RACE reads. The sample yields 35,000 to 45,000 distinct CDR3 sequences, roughly an eighth seen once. The time point is: pre-sensitization, week 0. Stated treatment: therapeutic diphenylcyclopropenone sensitization with weekly scalp DPC. The sample in question was whole blood, obtained in connection with sensitization to the hapten diphenylcyclopropenone (DPC). The receptors shown here come from a woman in her twenties or thirties with alopecia areata. Some clones in this sample may be carry-over from other donors' samples.

The chain is built from TRBV4-1 and TRBJ1-1; 7 nucleotides align to TRBD1. CDR1 is MGHRA and CDR2 is YSYEKL in the germline V gene. The CDR3 is made up of 18 amino acids. With V trimmed by 4 bases and J by 6 bases, 20 bases remained unmatched. The CDR3: CASSPRGLGVAENSEAFF. The CDR3, as DNA: TGCGCCAGCAGCCCTAGGGGGCTTGGAGTAGCGGAGAATTCTGAAGCTTTCTTT.

This clonotype has a count of ten or more. The chain couples TRBV12-3 or TRBV12-4 to TRBJ1-4; no firm D call. V was pared by 7 bases and J by 4 bases, with 16 bases between. This CDR3 contains 15 residues. The CDR3 spells CASTLVSGNNEKLFF. The DNA for the CDR3 is TGTGCCAGCACCCTCGTTAGCGGGAATAATGAAAAACTGTTTTTT.

This clonotype was seen many times. This chain uses TRBV6-6 with TRBJ2-7, with a possible D match to TRBD2 (6 bases). This CDR3 contains 15 residues. Looked up from germline, CDR1 is MNHNY and CDR2 is SVGAGI (reference sequence). V dropped 2 bases and J dropped 5 bases, with 16 bases sitting between them. The CDR3 protein is CASSYSTGETHEQYF. CDR3 DNA: TGTGCCAGCAGTTACAGTACGGGAGAAACCCACGAGCAGTACTTC.

This clonotype was detected many times. The CDR3 DNA follows: TGTGCCACCAGCCCCAGACGGGAAACAGATACGCAGTATTTT. Amino acid sequence: CATSPRRETDTQYF. The rearrangement links TRBV15 to TRBJ2-3; a possible D gene is TRBD2 (5 bases). The ends were cut back, 5 bases at V and 3 bases at J, with 12 bases in the middle. Germline assignment: CDR1 LNHNV and CDR2 YYDKDF (reference sequence). The CDR3 loop spans 14 amino acids.

The chain couples TRBV7-2 to TRBJ1-2; D is unclear. CDR1 is SGHTA and CDR2 is FQGNSA in the germline V gene. The CDR3 contains 13 residues. V was trimmed by 5 bases and J by 3 bases, leaving 10 bases between them. The CDR3 DNA reads TGTGCCAGCAGCCCCCGCGCCGACTATGGCTACACCTTC. Amino acids: CASSPRADYGYTF.

The genes are TRBV29-1 and TRBJ2-7; D not certain. With 0 bases removed from V and 2 bases from J, the gap between germline ends came to 2 bases. The CDR3 is 11 residues long. CDR1 and CDR2 from the germline V gene are SQVTM and ANQGSEA. CDR3 bases: TGCAGCGTTGAAGATCCCTACGAGCAGTACTTC. Translating it yields CSVEDPYEQYF.

This clonotype was seen a handful of times. V and J are TRBV6-2 or TRBV6-3 and TRBJ2-6, with D possibly called TRBD1 or TRBD2 (5 bases each). CDR1 MNHEY and CDR2 SVGEGT come from the germline V gene. This CDR3 comprises 16 residues. For the CDR3, the DNA is TGTGCGATAGGGGACGCGTCGAGCTCTGGGGCCAACGTCCTGACTTTC. Translated: CAIGDASSSGANVLTF.

This clonotype appeared many times. The chain links TRBV7-3 to TRBJ1-6, with TRBD1 matching 7 bases. J lost 5 bases, V lost 5 bases, and 6 bases had no gene match. This CDR3 comprises 15 residues. CDR1 and CDR2 from the germline V gene are SGHTA and FQGTGA. CDR3 in DNA: TGTGCCAGCAGCCAAAGGACAGGAGATAATTCACCCCTCCACTTT. This gives the protein CASSQRTGDNSPLHF.

This clonotype was observed many times. CDR3 in amino acids: CASSPERGLAKNIQYF. The DNA for the CDR3 is TGTGCCAGCTCACCCGAGCGGGGGCTAGCCAAAAACATTCAGTACTTC. V usage is TRBV18 and J usage is TRBJ2-4, with TRBD2 identical over 8 bases. CDR3 length equals 16 residues. The J segment lost 0 bases and the V segment lost 3 bases, leaving 4 bases of the junction unmatched. Germline V lookup: CDR1 KGHSH, CDR2 LQKENI.

This clonotype has at least ten counts. The chain employs TRBV6-2 or TRBV6-3 and TRBJ1-1; D gene ambiguous. CDR1 MNHEY and CDR2 SVGEGT come from the germline V gene. V lost 5 bases and J 5 bases, leaving 15 bases between the germline ends. The CDR3 covers 14 residues. The DNA for the CDR3 is TGTGCCAGCAGTATCTCGGGAGGACCGACTGAAGCTTTCTTT. Amino acid sequence: CASSISGGPTEAFF.

The rearrangement joins TRBV18 to TRBJ1-2, with 11 bases matching TRBD1. After removal of 3 bases from V and 2 bases from J, the junction contained 5 bases not matched to a gene. CDR3 length: 16 amino acids. CDR1 KGHSH and CDR2 LQKENI come from the germline V gene. Here the CDR3 DNA reads TGTGCCAGCTCACCCCCCGGGACAGGGGGAAACTATGGCTACACCTTC. It specifies CASSPPGTGGNYGYTF.

This clonotype was counted ten times or more. The J gene is TRBJ2-7, the V gene TRBV5-5; 10 bases are shared with TRBD1. Trimming took 0 bases from V and 2 from J; bases not matched to a gene: 2. The CDR3 has 15 amino acids. Germline values: CDR1 SGHKS, CDR2 YYEKEE (reference sequence). In DNA, the CDR3 is TGTGCCAGCAGCTTGGGCGGACAGGGGGCCTACGAGCAGTACTTC. Protein product: CASSLGGQGAYEQYF.

This clonotype was found many times. V and J are TRBV3-1 and TRBJ2-5; 7 bases map to TRBD1. Per germline, CDR1 LGHDT and CDR2 YNNKEL (reference sequence). This CDR3 region has 14 residues. J lost 5 bases, V lost 7 bases, and 10 bases had no gene match. CDR3 nucleotide sequence: TGTGCCAGCACCCTATCAGGGGGACGCGAGACCCAGTACTTC. It encodes CASTLSGGRETQYF.

The V and J genes are TRBV2 and TRBJ1-6; D unresolved. CDR1 is SNHLY, CDR2 FYNNEI, per germline. Trimming removed 6 bases at V and 7 bases at J, with 7 bases between. The CDR3 is 12 amino acids. Here the CDR3 reads CASRGSNSPLHF. CDR3 in DNA: TGTGCCAGCAGGGGATCCAATTCACCCCTCCACTTT.

The chain is built from TRBV7-8 and TRBJ2-7, with D tentatively TRBD1 (6 bases). The CDR3 is 15 amino acids. Germline values: CDR1 SGHVS, CDR2 FQNEAQ. Trimming removed 3 bases from V and 5 bases from J, with 17 bases in between. The CDR3 is CASSFRGHLIHEQYF. CDR3 nucleotides: TGTGCCAGCAGCTTCCGGGGACATCTAATCCACGAGCAGTACTTC.

This clonotype showed up many times. This chain connects TRBV28 to TRBJ2-3; TRBD1 agrees at 7 bases. CDR3 length: 16 amino acids. Per the germline V gene, CDR1 is MDHEN and CDR2 is SYDVKM. V lost 6 bases, J lost 2 bases, and 11 bases stayed unmatched. This CDR3 is CASSPMGDSATDTQYF. DNA for the CDR3: TGTGCCAGCAGCCCGATGGGGGACAGCGCCACAGATACGCAGTATTTT.

This clonotype was counted ten times or more. The chain is built from TRBV7-3 and TRBJ2-5; maybe TRBD2 (6 bases). V lost 0 bases and J 5 bases, leaving 13 bases between the germline ends. The CDR3 is made up of 15 amino acids. From germline, CDR1 is SGHTA and CDR2 FQGTGA. The CDR3 DNA sequence: TGTGCCAGCAGCTTAACGGCGGGGACCGAGGAGACCCAGTACTTC. This translates into CASSLTAGTEETQYF.

The chain couples TRBV11-2 to TRBJ2-3; D is perhaps TRBD1 or TRBD2 (5 bases each). Trimming removed 1 base from V and 2 bases from J, with 16 bases in between. Germline V gene sequence: CDR1 SGHAT, CDR2 FQNNGV. The CDR3 consists of 17 residues. The CDR3 nucleotides read TGTGCCAGCAGCTTAGTTTTGGGGACGGATATCACAGATACGCAGTATTTT. The encoded protein is CASSLVLGTDITDTQYF.

This clonotype was recorded a few times. This chain joins TRBV6-6 and TRBJ1-4, with D unresolved. The CDR3 has 11 amino acids. The V gene's germline CDR1 is MNHNY and CDR2 SVGAGI (reference sequence). V was shortened by 5 bases and J by 4 bases, with 2 bases between the two germline ends. Here the CDR3 reads CASSNNEKLFF. The CDR3 region has the DNA TGTGCCAGCAGTAATAATGAAAAACTGTTTTTT.

The chain recombines TRBV28 with TRBJ2-5, with D possibly being TRBD1 (6 bases). CDR1 is MDHEN and CDR2 is SYDVKM in the germline V gene. V was clipped by 3 bases and J by 1 base, with 21 bases between them. The CDR3 is 18 amino acids. In DNA, the CDR3 is TGTGCCAGCAGTTTTGATCCCCTCTCCTTGGACAGCCAAGAGACCCAGTACTTC. Amino acid sequence: CASSFDPLSLDSQETQYF.

With respect to this clonotype: A much larger clone differs from this one at a single base, so this may be a read error. The J gene is TRBJ2-3, the V gene TRBV5-1, with a tentative D call TRBD2 (6 bases). Per germline, CDR1 SGHRS and CDR2 YFSETQ. V lost 0 bases to trimming and J lost 5 bases, with 13 bases between them. CDR3 length: 15 residues. The CDR3 DNA reads as TGCGCCAGCAGCTTGGCCCTGTACGGGGGAGATACGCAGTATTTT. It codes for CASSLALYGGDTQYF.

V gene TRBV20-1 combines with J gene TRBJ1-5, with 7 bases aligning to TRBD1. The germline V gene encodes CDR1 DFQATT and CDR2 SNEGSKA (reference sequence). V trimming: 4 bases; J trimming: 6 bases; junction bases outside the gene matches: 3. The CDR3 is made up of 12 amino acids. The CDR3 is CSAIQGIQPQHF. For the CDR3, the DNA is TGCAGTGCTATACAGGGGATTCAGCCCCAGCATTTT.

This chain links TRBV9 with TRBJ2-2, with D possibly being TRBD2 (5 bases). From germline, CDR1 is SGDLS and CDR2 YYNGEE. The V gene lost 0 bases and the J gene lost 7 bases, with 19 bases spanning the gap. The CDR3 consists of 17 residues. The CDR3 loop is CASSVASSALSGGELFF. The CDR3 DNA reads as TGTGCCAGCAGCGTAGCTAGTAGCGCACTAAGCGGCGGGGAGCTGTTTTTT.

The chain couples TRBV2 to TRBJ1-5; D call uncertain. This CDR3 spans 15 amino acids. The germline CDR1 and CDR2 sequences are SNHLY and FYNNEI. Trimming cost V 7 bases and J 9 bases, with 22 bases left between them. The CDR3 loop is CASTPRRGVDRPQHF. The CDR3 coding sequence is TGTGCCAGCACCCCTCGCCGGGGAGTTGATCGGCCCCAGCATTTT.

This clonotype appeared many times. At one end, the junction sequence differs from germline, possibly due to a read error. The chain recombines TRBV7-6 with TRBJ1-2; 7 bases fit TRBD1. The CDR3 runs 13 residues. The germline V gene has CDR1 SGHVS and CDR2 FNYEAQ. CDR3 sequence (DNA): TGTGCCAGCAGCCCCGCAGGCGTGCCGGGACAGCTATTC. Translating it yields CASSPAGVPGQLF.

This clonotype occurred a few times. J is TRBJ2-2 and V is TRBV7-9; weak D call: TRBD2 (6 bases). There are 15 residues in the CDR3. With 2 bases removed from V and 3 bases from J, the gap between germline ends came to 10 bases. The germline V gene encodes CDR1 SEHNR and CDR2 FQNEAQ (reference sequence). The chain's CDR3 is CASSLHSGYTGELFF. CDR3 bases: TGTGCCAGCAGCTTACATAGCGGATACACCGGGGAGCTGTTTTTT. Based on the CDR3 plus reference TRBV7-9 and TRBJ2-2, the full variable domain is DTGVSQNPRHKITKRGQNVTFRCDPISEHNRLYWYRQTLGQGPEFLTYFQNEAQLEKSRLLSDRFSAERPKGSFSTLEIQRTEQGDSAMYLCASSLHSGYTGELFFGEGSRLTVL.

This clonotype was seen repeatedly, ten times or more. The chain joins TRBV11-2 to TRBJ2-1; TRBD2 is a possible D gene (6 bases). Germline assignment: CDR1 SGHAT and CDR2 FQNNGV. The CDR3 runs 12 residues. V was cut by 7 bases and J by 9 bases, with 13 bases left in between. CDR3: CASTPGLTEQFF. CDR3 coding DNA: TGTGCCAGCACCCCGGGACTGACTGAGCAGTTCTTC.